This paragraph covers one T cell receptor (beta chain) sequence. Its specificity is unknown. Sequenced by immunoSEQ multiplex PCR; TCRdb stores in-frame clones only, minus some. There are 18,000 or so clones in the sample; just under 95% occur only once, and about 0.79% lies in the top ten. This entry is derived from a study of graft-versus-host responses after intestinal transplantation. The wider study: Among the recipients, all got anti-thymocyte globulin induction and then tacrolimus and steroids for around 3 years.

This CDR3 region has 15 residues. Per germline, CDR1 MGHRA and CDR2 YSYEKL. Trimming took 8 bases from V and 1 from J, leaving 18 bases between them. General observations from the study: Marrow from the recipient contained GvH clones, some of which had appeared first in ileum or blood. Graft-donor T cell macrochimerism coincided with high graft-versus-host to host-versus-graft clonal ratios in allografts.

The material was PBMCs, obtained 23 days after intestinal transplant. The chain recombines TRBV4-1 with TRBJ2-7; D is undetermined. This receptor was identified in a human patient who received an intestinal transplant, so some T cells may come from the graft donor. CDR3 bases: TGCGCCAGCTCCACCTCGGACGGATTATCCTACGAGCAGTACTTC. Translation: CASSTSDGLSYEQYF.